What follows are 10 T cell receptor beta chains derived from one specimen sequenced in a study of early stage breast cancer tumors. This table comes from immunoSEQ multiplex PCR, and its TCRdb copy is limited to in-frame clones, with some not included. The top ten clones hold roughly 3.5% of a sample with around 78,000 clones, roughly 84% of them seen once. Sequenced sample: blood. The receptors stem from a person between 55 and 69 years old with breast cancer.

The chain links TRBV28 to TRBJ1-6; maybe TRBD1 (6 bases). There are 14 residues in the CDR3. Trimming shortened V by 5 bases and J by 6 bases, and 11 bases separated the two germline ends. CDR1 and CDR2 (germline): MDHEN, SYDVKM. CDR3 sequence (DNA): TGTGCCAGCAGTCCAGGACAGTTTAATTCACCCCTCCACTTT. It specifies CASSPGQFNSPLHF.

The chain is built from TRBV10-3 and TRBJ2-5; D could derive from TRBD1 or TRBD2 (5 bases each). V dropped 3 bases and J dropped 5 bases, with 16 bases sitting between them. Per the germline V gene, CDR1 is ENHRY and CDR2 is SYGVKD. The CDR3 contains 15 residues. The CDR3 nucleotides are TGTGCCATCAGTGACCGGCCGGGGACGGGCGAGACCCAGTACTTC. Its translation is CAISDRPGTGETQYF.

The J gene is TRBJ1-1, the V gene TRBV4-2, with D unresolved. Trimming took off 0 bases at V and 3 bases at J, with 11 bases between the two ends. The germline gives CDR1 LGHNA, CDR2 YNFKEQ. The CDR3 covers 15 residues. In nucleotides, the CDR3 is TGTGCCAGCAGCCAAGATCTGGAGGGAGACACTGAAGCTTTCTTT. This translates into CASSQDLEGDTEAFF.

The chain joins TRBV7-2 to TRBJ2-7, with TRBD2 matching over 9 bases. The CDR3 has 14 residues. The V gene's germline CDR1 is SGHTA and CDR2 FQGNSA. The J segment lost 0 bases and the V segment lost 6 bases, leaving 3 bases of the junction unmatched. The CDR3 region has the DNA TGTGCCAGCAGACTAGCGGGTAGCTCCTACGAGCAGTACTTC. This gives the protein CASRLAGSSYEQYF. The full variable domain, with the rest looked up from reference TRBV7-2 and TRBJ2-7, is GAGVSQSPSNKVTEKGKDVELRCDPISGHTALYWYRQSLGQGLEFLIYFQGNSAPDKSGLPSDRFSAERTGGSVSTLTIQRTQQEDSAVYLCASRLAGSSYEQYFGPGTRLTVT.

J is TRBJ1-1 and V is TRBV5-1, with D uncertain. Deletions cut 0 bases from V and 10 bases from J, with 7 bases between. CDR1 is SGHRS, CDR2 YFSETQ, per germline. The CDR3 runs 11 residues. This chain's CDR3 is CASSLGEVAFF. The CDR3 DNA reads TGCGCCAGCAGCTTGGGGGAAGTAGCTTTCTTT.

DNA of the CDR3: TGTGCCAGCAGCCCCAGGCGGGACAGCGAAGCTTTCTTT. Translating it yields CASSPRRDSEAFF. This chain uses TRBV6-4 with TRBJ1-1; 7 bases fit TRBD1. The CDR3 extends over 13 amino acids. V was pared by 6 bases and J by 8 bases, with 9 bases of the junction left unmatched. Germline lookup yields CDR1 MRHNA and CDR2 SNTAGT.

V usage is TRBV14 and J usage is TRBJ2-5; TRBD2 is a possible D gene (6 bases). Germline V lookup: CDR1 SGHDN, CDR2 FVKESK. V dropped 5 bases and J dropped 9 bases, with 25 bases sitting between them. CDR3 length: 16 residues. CDR3 residues: CASSLYSGLRVGPQYF. The CDR3 nucleotides read TGTGCCAGCAGCTTATACTCGGGACTGAGGGTCGGGCCCCAGTACTTC.

V gene TRBV10-3 combines with J gene TRBJ1-4; D remains ambiguous. Germline V lookup: CDR1 ENHRY, CDR2 SYGVKD. V lost 3 bases and J 0 bases, leaving 8 bases between the germline ends. The CDR3 extends over 15 amino acids. The CDR3 sequence is CAISDNLATNEKLFF. The CDR3 nucleotides read TGTGCCATCAGTGACAACCTTGCAACTAATGAAAAACTGTTTTTT.

The CDR3 nucleotides are TGTGCCAGCAGCCCCTTAGGGACTAGCGGGGTTAATGAGCAGTTCTTC. Translated, it gives CASSPLGTSGVNEQFF. The chain has TRBV7-9 and TRBJ2-1, with 13 bases matching TRBD2. The CDR3 length is 16 residues. CDR1 SEHNR and CDR2 FQNEAQ come from the germline V gene (reference sequence). The V segment lost 5 bases and the J segment 7 bases; nucleotides outside the gene matches: 8.

The rearrangement links TRBV29-1 to TRBJ2-1; 8 nucleotides agree with TRBD1. V dropped 6 bases and J dropped 6; count of bases not matched to a gene: 13. The V gene's germline CDR1 is SQVTM and CDR2 ANQGSEA. The CDR3 has 15 residues. The chain's CDR3 is CSVKQGGVNGNEQFF. The CDR3 DNA reads as TGCAGCGTGAAACAGGGGGGCGTAAACGGCAATGAGCAGTTCTTC.